The text below deals with one T cell receptor beta chain. This entry belongs to a study of human T cells and chemical hapten exposure. V lost 3 bases and J 0 bases, leaving 10 bases between the germline ends. CDR3 size: 15 residues. The germline V gene encodes CDR1 MNHNS and CDR2 SASEGT. TCRdb passed the RACE reads through MiXCR, listing each CDR3 protein once. The data hold approximately 110,000 distinct CDR3 sequences, with 11% observed a single time. The time point is: patch test 1, 2 weeks after DPC sensitization. Treatment described: therapeutic diphenylcyclopropenone sensitization with weekly scalp DPC.

The sequence derives from a woman aged 40 to 49 with alopecia areata. Some clones in this sample may be carry-over from other donors' samples. The rearrangement joins TRBV6-1 to TRBJ2-3; D is uncertain. The sample here was whole blood, taken in connection with sensitization to the hapten diphenylcyclopropenone (DPC). Written as DNA, the CDR3 is TGTGCCAGCAGTGACGGGCTGCCGAGCACAGATACGCAGTATTTT. Translated: CASSDGLPSTDTQYF.